The present entry profiles one T cell receptor (beta chain) with its context. What it binds is unknown. A clone one base away is much larger, so this may be a read error. These data come from a study of glioma-infiltrating T cells. Study-wide findings and caveats: Tissue and blood shared very few CDR3 sequences. Above-expected tissue-blood divergence occurred in all gliomas, most in low-grade ones.

With 4 bases removed from V and 9 bases from J, the gap between germline ends came to 13 bases. CDR3 length: 14 residues. Germline CDR1 reads ENHRY; CDR2 reads SYGVKD. The iRepertoire nested amplicon-rescue multiplex PCR amplified TCR alpha and beta CDR3s from RNA. For one-step reverse transcription and amplification, about 90-400 ng of tissue mRNA or PBMC total RNA was used. TCRdb recomputed calls from the multiplex PCR reads with MiXCR, one row per CDR3 protein. The sample lists fewer than 200,000 distinct CDR3 sequences; around 40% were seen once. The chain joins TRBV10-3 to TRBJ1-6; D is ambiguous. This TCR came from a human donor with low-grade glioma or glioblastoma, undergoing nonglioma brain surgery, or in good health (not recorded which). The source material was glioma tissue, nonneoplastic brain tissue, or PBMCs (not recorded which). CDR3 in DNA: TGTGCCATCAGTGTCACACGGGATGGTTCACCCCTCCACTTT. It is translated as CAISVTRDGSPLHF.